The subject of this entry is one TCR beta chain. The antigen is unknown. TCR beta libraries were prepared from cDNA with unique molecular identifiers. Each CDR3 protein gets one entry after TCRdb re-called the PCR reads with MiXCR. The sample lists hundreds of thousands of distinct CDR3 sequences; approximately 59% were seen once. The data derive from a study of post-analysis software for immune sequencing data. Study overall: Disease courses included relapsing-remitting, secondary progressive and progressive-relapsing multiple sclerosis. General study findings and limits: Multiple sclerosis was associated with a significant reduction in normalized Chao1 diversity relative to controls.

Input material: blood. This clonotype was sampled from a girl aged 2-10 years with multiple sclerosis.

In DNA, the CDR3 is TGTGCCAGTAGTAGACTAGCGGAGTCGTGGGATGAGCAGTTCTTC. This sequence encodes CASSRLAESWDEQFF. The chain links TRBV19 to TRBJ2-1; TRBD2 matches 9 bases. The junction had 9 bases not matched to a gene; V was cut back by 4 bases and J by 8 bases. The germline V gene encodes CDR1 LNHDA and CDR2 SQIVND (reference sequence). The CDR3 loop spans 15 amino acids.